The next 10 T cell receptor beta chains were all read from a single sample in a study of shared clonotypes between healthy human individuals. Only in-frame clones appear in the TCRdb table, and some are missing; sequencing was by immunoSEQ multiplex PCR. The repertoire includes hundreds of thousands of clones, around 72% of them detected once, and under 2% sits in the top ten. The sample was memory CD4+ T cells sorted from blood. Subset here: CD45RA-negative fraction. Receptor source: a woman aged 30 to 39 in good health.

The chain couples TRBV28 to TRBJ2-7; 13 positions agree with TRBD2. This CDR3 is 15 amino acids long. Germline V gene sequence: CDR1 MDHEN, CDR2 SYDVKM. V lost 6 bases to trimming and J lost 5 bases; unmatched junction nucleotides: 7. The CDR3 region is CASSLRTSGSHEQYF. The CDR3 bases are TGTGCCAGCAGCCTCCGGACTAGCGGGAGCCACGAGCAGTACTTC.

The chain has TRBV30 and TRBJ2-5; a weak D match, TRBD2 (5 bases). Matching the DNA end better, TRBJ2-7 makes the J call doubtful. Germline V gene sequence: CDR1 GTSNPN, CDR2 SVGIG (reference sequence). This CDR3 has 14 residues. The CDR3 bases are TGTGCCTGGAGTGTGGGTAGCGTCTCCTACGAGCAGTACTTC. This codes for CAWSVGSVSYEQYF.

J is TRBJ1-5 and V is TRBV10-3; D is perhaps TRBD1 (5 bases). Per the germline V gene, CDR1 is ENHRY and CDR2 is SYGVKD. Trimming took off 11 bases at V and 6 bases at J, with 20 bases between the two ends. The CDR3 is 14 amino acids. The CDR3 DNA reads as TGTGCCGCCCGGGACCCTGTCTCTGGTCAGCCCCAGCATTTT. This gives the protein CAARDPVSGQPQHF.

This chain links TRBV6-5 with TRBJ2-2; 10 bases align to TRBD2. CDR1 MNHEY and CDR2 SVGAGI come from the germline V gene. V was pared by 6 bases and J by 5 bases, with 3 bases of the junction left unmatched. CDR3 length: 14 residues. CDR3 loop: CASRLAGDTGELFF. In DNA, the CDR3 is TGTGCCAGCAGGCTAGCGGGAGATACCGGGGAGCTGTTTTTT.

The V gene is TRBV11-2, the J gene TRBJ2-1; 7 bases align to TRBD2. V trimming: 4 bases; J trimming: 9 bases; junction bases outside the gene matches: 6. The CDR3 is made up of 13 amino acids. Per the germline V gene, CDR1 is SGHAT and CDR2 is FQNNGV. CDR3 nucleotide sequence: TGTGCCAGCAGCTCCCCGGCGGGGGTTGAGCAGTTCTTC. Translated: CASSSPAGVEQFF. Complete variable domain (other parts from reference TRBV11-2 and TRBJ2-1): EAGVAQSPRYKIIEKRQSVAFWCNPISGHATLYWYQQILGQGPKLLIQFQNNGVVDDSQLPKDRFSAERLKGVDSTLKIQPAKLEDSAVYLCASSSPAGVEQFFGPGTRLTVL.

The chain links TRBV6-4 to TRBJ2-3; TRBD1 matches at 8 bases. V was pared by 8 bases and J by 2 bases, with 3 bases of the junction left unmatched. CDR1 is MRHNA and CDR2 is SNTAGT in the germline V gene. This CDR3 is built from 13 residues. The CDR3 sequence: CASGTGDTDTQYF. The CDR3 DNA is TGTGCCAGCGGGACAGGAGACACAGATACGCAGTATTTT.

The rearrangement uses TRBV4-1 and TRBJ2-5, with 7 bases fitting TRBD2. Germline V gene lookup returns CDR1 MGHRA and CDR2 YSYEKL. CDR3 size: 14 residues. The V and J ends lost 1 base and 5 bases, in that order; junction bases with no gene match: 4. The CDR3 DNA is TGCGCCAGCAGCCAAGTCGGGGGGATCGAGACCCAGTACTTC. This codes for CASSQVGGIETQYF.

This clone was seen a few times. CDR3 in DNA: TGTGCCAGCAGCTCCTCTCTCGGGAGAGATACCTACGAGCAGTACTTC. Its protein product is CASSSSLGRDTYEQYF. The chain links TRBV5-5 to TRBJ2-7, with D perhaps TRBD2 (6 bases). V lost 3 bases to trimming and J lost 2 bases, with 18 bases between them. The CDR3 length is 16 residues. CDR1 and CDR2 (germline): SGHKS, YYEKEE (reference sequence).

Turning to this clone: A much larger clone differs by one base, so this may be a read error. The CDR3 region has the DNA TGTGCCAGCAGTTCCGGGACAGCTAACTATGGCTACACCTTC. Translating it yields CASSSGTANYGYTF. V is TRBV28 and J is TRBJ1-2; TRBD1 matches 7 bases. Germline CDR1 reads MDHEN; CDR2 reads SYDVKM. The CDR3 consists of 14 residues. V trimming: 4 bases; J trimming: 0 bases; junction bases outside the gene matches: 2.

This sequence joins TRBV4-1 and TRBJ2-1, with no clear D. V dropped 4 bases and J dropped 1 base, with 14 bases sitting between them. CDR1 is MGHRA and CDR2 is YSYEKL in the germline V gene. This CDR3 has 16 amino acids. CDR3 amino acids: CASSRPGSASYNEQFF. The DNA of the CDR3 is TGCGCCAGCAGCCGCCCCGGATCAGCTTCCTACAATGAGCAGTTCTTC.